The entry below describes one T cell receptor beta chain. No antigen is known for it. The data were obtained in a study of cytomegalovirus exposure and HLA in healthy donors. Looking at the study overall: The same platform was used for the 90 to 150 validation repertoires and the roughly 600 first-cohort repertoires, a later analysis reported. Study observations and caveats: The study designated over 150 TCR beta chains cytomegalovirus-associated. It was reported that the classifier diagnosed cytomegalovirus status with high specificity and sensitivity in both the original and validation cohorts.

The CDR3 is made up of 15 amino acids. Losses at the gene ends were 6 bases for V and 4 bases for J; bases not matched to a gene: 8. The germline gives CDR1 MDHEN, CDR2 SYDVKM. Generated by immunoSEQ multiplex PCR, the TCRdb table keeps only in-frame clones and is missing some. The table lists tens of thousands of clones, roughly nine tenths of them singletons. The specimen sequenced was PBMCs. The rearrangement links TRBV28 to TRBJ2-1, with 8 positions matching TRBD2. The receptor's source is a young woman in good health and CMV-seronegative. The CDR3 coding sequence is TGTGCCAGCAGCCTAACTAGCGGAGTTTACAATGAGCAGTTCTTC. The encoded protein is CASSLTSGVYNEQFF.